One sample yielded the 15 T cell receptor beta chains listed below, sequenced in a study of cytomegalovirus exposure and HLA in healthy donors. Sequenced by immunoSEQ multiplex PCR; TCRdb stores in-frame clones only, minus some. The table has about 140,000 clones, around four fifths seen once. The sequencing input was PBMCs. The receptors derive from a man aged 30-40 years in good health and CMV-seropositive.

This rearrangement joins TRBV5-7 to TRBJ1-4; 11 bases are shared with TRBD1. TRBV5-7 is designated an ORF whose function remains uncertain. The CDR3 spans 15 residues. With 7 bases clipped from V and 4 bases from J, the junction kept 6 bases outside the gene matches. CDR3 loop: CASGQGAEGNEKLFF. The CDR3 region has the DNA TGTGCCAGCGGACAGGGGGCAGAGGGTAATGAAAAACTGTTTTTT.

The CDR3 spells CASSALDRVGTDTQYF. In DNA form, the CDR3 reads TGTGCCAGCAGCGCCCTCGACAGGGTCGGGACAGATACGCAGTATTTT. The J gene is TRBJ2-3, the V gene TRBV7-7, with TRBD1 matching over 7 bases. J was trimmed by 3 bases and V by 5 bases; bases with no gene match: 11. Germline CDR1 SSHAT, CDR2 FNYEAQ (reference sequence). This CDR3 comprises 16 residues.

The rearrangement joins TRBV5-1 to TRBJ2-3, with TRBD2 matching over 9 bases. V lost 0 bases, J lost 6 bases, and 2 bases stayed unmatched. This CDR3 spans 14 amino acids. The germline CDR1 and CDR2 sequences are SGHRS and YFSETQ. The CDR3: CASSLASGVDTQYF. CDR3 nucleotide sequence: TGCGCCAGCAGCTTGGCTAGCGGGGTGGATACGCAGTATTTT.

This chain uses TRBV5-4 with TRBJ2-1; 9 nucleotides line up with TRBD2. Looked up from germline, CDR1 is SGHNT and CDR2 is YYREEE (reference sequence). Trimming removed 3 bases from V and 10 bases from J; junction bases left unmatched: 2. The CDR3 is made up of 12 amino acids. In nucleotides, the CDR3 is TGTGCCAGCAGCTATCTAGCGGGGGAGCAGTTCTTC. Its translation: CASSYLAGEQFF. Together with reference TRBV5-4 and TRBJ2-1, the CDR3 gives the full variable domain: ETGVTQSPTHLIKTRGQQVTLRCSSQSGHNTVSWYQQALGQGPQFIFQYYREEENGRGNFPPRFSGLQFPNYSSELNVNALELDDSALYLCASSYLAGEQFFGPGTRLTVL.

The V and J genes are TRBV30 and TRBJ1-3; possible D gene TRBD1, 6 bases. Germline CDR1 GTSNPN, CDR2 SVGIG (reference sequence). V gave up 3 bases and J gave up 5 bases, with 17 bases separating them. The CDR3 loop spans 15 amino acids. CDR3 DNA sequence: TGTGCCTGGAGGGAGCCGGGGGGCGTTAGAAACACCATATATTTT. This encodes CAWREPGGVRNTIYF.

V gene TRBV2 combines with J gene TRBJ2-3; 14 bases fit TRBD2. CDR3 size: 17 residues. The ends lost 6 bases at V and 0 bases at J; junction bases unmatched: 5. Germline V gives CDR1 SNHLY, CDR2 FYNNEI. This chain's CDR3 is CASRAGTSGGSTDTQYF. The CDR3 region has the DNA TGTGCCAGCAGGGCCGGGACTAGCGGGGGAAGCACAGATACGCAGTATTTT. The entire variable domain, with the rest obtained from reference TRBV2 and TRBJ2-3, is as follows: EPEVTQTPSHQVTQMGQEVILRCVPISNHLYFYWYRQILGQKVEFLVSFYNNEISEKSEIFDDQFSVERPDGSNFTLKIRSTKLEDSAMYFCASRAGTSGGSTDTQYFGPGTRLTVL.

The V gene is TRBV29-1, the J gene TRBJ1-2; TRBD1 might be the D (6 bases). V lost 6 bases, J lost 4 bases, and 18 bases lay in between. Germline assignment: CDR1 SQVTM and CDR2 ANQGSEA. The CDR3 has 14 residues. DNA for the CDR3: TGCAGCGTCCCTCGGGAGGGGGGTTCCTATGGCTACACCTTC. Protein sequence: CSVPREGGSYGYTF.

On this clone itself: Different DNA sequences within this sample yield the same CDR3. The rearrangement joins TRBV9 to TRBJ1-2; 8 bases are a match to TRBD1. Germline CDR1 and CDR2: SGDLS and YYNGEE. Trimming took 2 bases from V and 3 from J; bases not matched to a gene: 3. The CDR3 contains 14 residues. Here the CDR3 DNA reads TGTGCCAGCAGCGTCGACAGGGGCGACTATGGCTACACCTTC. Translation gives CASSVDRGDYGYTF.

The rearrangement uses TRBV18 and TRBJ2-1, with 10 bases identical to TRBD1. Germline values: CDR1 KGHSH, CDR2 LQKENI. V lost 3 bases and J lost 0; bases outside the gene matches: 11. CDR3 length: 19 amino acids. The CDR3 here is CASSPLPGQGSSSYNEQFF. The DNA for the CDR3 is TGTGCCAGCTCACCCCTACCGGGACAGGGGTCCAGCTCCTACAATGAGCAGTTCTTC.

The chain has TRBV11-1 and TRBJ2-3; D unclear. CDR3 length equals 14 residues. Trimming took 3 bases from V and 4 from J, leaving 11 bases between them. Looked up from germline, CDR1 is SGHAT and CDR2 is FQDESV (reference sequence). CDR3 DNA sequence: TGTGCCAGCAGCTTTGAAACTCCACCAGATACGCAGTATTTT. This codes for CASSFETPPDTQYF.

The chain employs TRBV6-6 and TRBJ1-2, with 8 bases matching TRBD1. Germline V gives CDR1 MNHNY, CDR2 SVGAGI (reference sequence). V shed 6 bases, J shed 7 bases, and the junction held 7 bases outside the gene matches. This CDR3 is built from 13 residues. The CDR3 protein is CASSTQGVAGYTF. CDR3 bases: TGTGCCAGCAGCACACAGGGGGTTGCTGGCTACACCTTC.

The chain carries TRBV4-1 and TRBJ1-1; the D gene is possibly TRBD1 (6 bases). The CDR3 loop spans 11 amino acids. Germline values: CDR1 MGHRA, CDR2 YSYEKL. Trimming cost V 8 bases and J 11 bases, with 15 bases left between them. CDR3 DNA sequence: TGCGCCAGCGTAGGGGGAATCGGTGCTTTCTTT. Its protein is CASVGGIGAFF.

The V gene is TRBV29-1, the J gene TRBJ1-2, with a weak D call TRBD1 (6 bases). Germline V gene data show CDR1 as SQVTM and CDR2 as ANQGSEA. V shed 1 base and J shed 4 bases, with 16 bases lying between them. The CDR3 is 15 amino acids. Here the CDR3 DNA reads TGCAGCGTTGAAGTGAGGGGGGGCGGCTCCTATGGCTACACCTTC. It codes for CSVEVRGGGSYGYTF. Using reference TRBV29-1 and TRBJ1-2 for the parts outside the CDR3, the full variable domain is SAVISQKPSRDICQRGTSLTIQCQVDSQVTMMFWYRQQPGQSLTLIATANQGSEATYESGFVIDKFPISRPNLTFSTLTVSNMSPEDSSIYLCSVEVRGGGSYGYTFGSGTRLTVV.

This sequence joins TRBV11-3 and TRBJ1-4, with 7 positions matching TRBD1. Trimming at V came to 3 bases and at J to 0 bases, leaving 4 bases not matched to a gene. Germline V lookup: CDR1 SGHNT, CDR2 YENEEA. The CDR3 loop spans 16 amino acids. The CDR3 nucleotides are TGTGCCAGCAGCTTGGGACAGCGAGCAACTAATGAAAAACTGTTTTTT. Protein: CASSLGQRATNEKLFF.

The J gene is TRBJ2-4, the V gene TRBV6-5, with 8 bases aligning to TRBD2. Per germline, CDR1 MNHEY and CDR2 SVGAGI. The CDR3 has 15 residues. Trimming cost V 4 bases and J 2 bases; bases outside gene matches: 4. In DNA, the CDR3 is TGTGCCAGCAGTTTAAGCGGGGGTCCCAAAAACATTCAGTACTTC. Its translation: CASSLSGGPKNIQYF.